This T cell receptor (beta chain) was found in a study of T cells in Graves' hyperthyroidism and ophthalmopathy. Overall study: Pretreatment peripheral blood was obtained at initial diagnosis. Study-level points and caveats: Most expanded thyroid clonotypes above 0.001 also appeared in blood. Ophthalmopathy prediction by the model preceded onset by a median approximately six months.

Patients were excluded because of uncontrolled infection, other autoimmune disease, pregnancy or lactation. Amplification of TCR beta CDR3 regions was performed using RNA transcripts as template. Carried out on the TCR CDR3, a first-round RT-PCR used the HTBI primer set. TCRdb re-called the multiplex PCR reads with MiXCR, one entry per CDR3 protein. The data contain 550,000 to 700,000 distinct CDR3 sequences, roughly 14% of them singletons. Germline V gene sequence: CDR1 MDHEN, CDR2 SYDVKM. The CDR3 runs to 15 residues. Between the trimmed V and J ends, which lost 4 bases and 0 bases, there was a span of 13 bases. There are many counts of this clonotype. Its antigen is as yet unknown.

This TCR was sampled from a middle-aged woman with Graves' ophthalmopathy. The chain joins TRBV28 to TRBJ2-7, with a possible D match to TRBD2 (6 bases). Sequenced sample: blood. The CDR3 sequence is CASSSPRRASYEQYF. CDR3 coding DNA: TGTGCCAGCAGTTCCCCCCGGAGGGCCTCCTACGAGCAGTACTTC.